This TCR beta chain was observed in a study of OX40 agonist ivuxolimab in advanced cancers. About the study: Ivuxolimab, which patients received intravenously every 2 weeks, was dosed at 0.01 to 10 mg/kg.

Only in-frame clones appear in the TCRdb table, and some are missing; sequencing was by immunoSEQ multiplex PCR. The sample has about 40,000 clones, roughly 78% seen once. Findings and caveats of the study: Expanded clones were, on average, more numerous among CD8+ T cells than CD4+. Low normalized T-cell clonal expansion was additionally recorded for some nonresponders.

Of note for this clone: Its specificity is unknown.

This sequence originates from an adult with an advanced solid tumor such as melanoma, head and neck, liver or kidney cancer. This sample comprised CD4+ or CD8+ T cells sorted from blood, obtained in a trial of the OX40 agonist ivuxolimab.

The CDR3 here is CASSPAKVFGKNIQYF. CDR3 sequence (DNA): TGTGCCAGCAGCCCAGCAAAGGTTTTTGGCAAAAACATTCAGTACTTC. This chain uses TRBV27 with TRBJ2-4; D is uncertain. Trimming left V 6 bases short and J 3 bases short, with 18 bases between. This CDR3 spans 16 amino acids. Germline CDR1 reads MNHEY; CDR2 reads SMNVEV (reference sequence).